The 3 T cell receptor beta chains below were found in one sample sequenced in a study of tumour-infiltrating T cells in Burkitt lymphoma. Profiling relied on immunoSEQ multiplex PCR, and the TCRdb table lists in-frame clones only, not all of them. The sample contains about 2,600 clones, under 85% of which appear only once. Material: tumor tissue. All receptors derive from a human donor with diffuse large B-cell lymphoma.

The V and J genes are TRBV5-1 and TRBJ2-5; the match to TRBD2 covers 10 bases. The ends lost 1 base at V and 1 base at J; junction bases unmatched: 7. The CDR3 totals 17 residues. Germline loops: CDR1 SGHRS, CDR2 YFSETQ. As DNA, the CDR3 is TGCGCCAGCAGCTTGAATAGCGGGGGGCCATTCCAAGAGACCCAGTACTTC. This gives the protein CASSLNSGGPFQETQYF.

V gene TRBV7-2 combines with J gene TRBJ2-7; 9 positions agree with TRBD1. The CDR3 covers 14 residues. The ends lost 6 bases at V and 2 bases at J; junction bases unmatched: 5. Germline V gives CDR1 SGHTA, CDR2 FQGNSA. The CDR3 reads CASSSGTGPYEQYF. CDR3 coding DNA: TGTGCCAGCAGTTCCGGGACAGGGCCCTACGAGCAGTACTTC. The full variable domain, with the rest looked up from reference TRBV7-2 and TRBJ2-7, is GAGVSQSPSNKVTEKGKDVELRCDPISGHTALYWYRQSLGQGLEFLIYFQGNSAPDKSGLPSDRFSAERTGGSVSTLTIQRTQQEDSAVYLCASSSGTGPYEQYFGPGTRLTVT.

V usage is TRBV9 and J usage is TRBJ2-3, with 9 bases that match TRBD2. The V segment lost 3 bases and the J segment 3 bases; nucleotides outside the gene matches: 2. The CDR3 is 14 amino acids. Germline CDR1 is SGDLS and CDR2 is YYNGEE. For the CDR3, the DNA is TGTGCCAGCAGCGCTAGCGGGAAGACAGATACGCAGTATTTT. Residues: CASSASGKTDTQYF.